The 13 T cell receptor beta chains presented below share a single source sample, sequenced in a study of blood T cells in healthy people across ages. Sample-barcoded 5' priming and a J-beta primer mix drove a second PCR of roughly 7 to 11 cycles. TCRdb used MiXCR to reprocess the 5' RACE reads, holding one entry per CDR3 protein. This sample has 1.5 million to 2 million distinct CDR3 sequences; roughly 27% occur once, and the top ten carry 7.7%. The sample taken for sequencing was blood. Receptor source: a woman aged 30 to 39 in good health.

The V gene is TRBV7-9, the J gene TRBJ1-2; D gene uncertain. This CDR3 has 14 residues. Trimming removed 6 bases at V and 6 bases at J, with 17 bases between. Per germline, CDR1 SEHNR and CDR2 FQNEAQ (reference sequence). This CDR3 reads CASSHDIVGDGYTF. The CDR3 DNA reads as TGTGCCAGCAGTCACGACATAGTGGGCGATGGCTACACCTTC.

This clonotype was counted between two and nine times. The CDR3 bases are TGCAGTGCTAGATGGAGGATGACTCGCGACATTCAGTACTTC. This codes for CSARWRMTRDIQYF. The chain uses TRBV20-1 and TRBJ2-4, with D perhaps matching TRBD2 (5 bases). CDR3 size: 14 residues. Between the trimmed V and J ends, which lost 2 bases and 8 bases, there was a span of 16 bases. Germline V gene lookup returns CDR1 DFQATT and CDR2 SNEGSKA (reference sequence).

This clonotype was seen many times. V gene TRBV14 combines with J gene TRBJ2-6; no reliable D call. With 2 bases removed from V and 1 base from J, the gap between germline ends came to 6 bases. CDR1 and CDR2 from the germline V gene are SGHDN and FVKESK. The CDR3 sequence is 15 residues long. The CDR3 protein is CASSQLGSGANVLTF. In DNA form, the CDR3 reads TGTGCCAGCAGCCAATTGGGGTCTGGGGCCAACGTCCTGACTTTC.

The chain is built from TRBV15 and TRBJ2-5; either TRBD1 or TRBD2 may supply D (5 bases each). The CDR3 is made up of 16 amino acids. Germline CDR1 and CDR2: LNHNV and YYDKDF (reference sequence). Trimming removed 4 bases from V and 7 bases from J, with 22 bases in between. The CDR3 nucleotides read TGTGCCACCAGCACCGAGCAGAGGGACCGTCGATTGACCCAGTACTTC. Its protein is CATSTEQRDRRLTQYF.

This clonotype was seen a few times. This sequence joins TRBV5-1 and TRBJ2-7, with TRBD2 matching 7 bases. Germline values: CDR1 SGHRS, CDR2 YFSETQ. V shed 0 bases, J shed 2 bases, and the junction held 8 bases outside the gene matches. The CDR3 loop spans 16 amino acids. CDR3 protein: CASSLVPSGGAYEQYF. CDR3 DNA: TGCGCCAGCAGCTTGGTACCTAGCGGCGGGGCCTACGAGCAGTACTTC.

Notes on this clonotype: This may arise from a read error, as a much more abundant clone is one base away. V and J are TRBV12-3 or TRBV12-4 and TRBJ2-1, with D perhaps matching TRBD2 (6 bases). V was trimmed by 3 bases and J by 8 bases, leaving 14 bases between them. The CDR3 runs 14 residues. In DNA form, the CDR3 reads TGTGCCAGCAGTTTGAGCCGATGGGACTATGAGCAGTTCTTC. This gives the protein CASSLSRWDYEQFF.

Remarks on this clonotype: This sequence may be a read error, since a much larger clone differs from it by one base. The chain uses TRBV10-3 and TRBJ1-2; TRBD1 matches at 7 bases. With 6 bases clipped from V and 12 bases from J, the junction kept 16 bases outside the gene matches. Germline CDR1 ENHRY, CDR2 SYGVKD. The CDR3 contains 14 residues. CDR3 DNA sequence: TGTGCCATCAGCTCGACAGGGATTGTGAACGGCCACACCTTC. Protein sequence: CAISSTGIVNGHTF.

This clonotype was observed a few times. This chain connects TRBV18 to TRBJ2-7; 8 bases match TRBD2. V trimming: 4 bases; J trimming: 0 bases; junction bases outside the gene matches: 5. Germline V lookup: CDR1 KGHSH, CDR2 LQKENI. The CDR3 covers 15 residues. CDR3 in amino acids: CASSLPGLGSYEQYF. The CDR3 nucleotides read TGTGCCAGCTCACTACCGGGACTAGGCTCCTACGAGCAGTACTTC.

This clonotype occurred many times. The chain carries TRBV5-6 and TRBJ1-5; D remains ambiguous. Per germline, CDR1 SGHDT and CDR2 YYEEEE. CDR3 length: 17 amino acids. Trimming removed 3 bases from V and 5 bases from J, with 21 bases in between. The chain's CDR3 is CASSSNLDGPIDQPQHF. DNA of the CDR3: TGTGCCAGCAGCTCGAATTTGGACGGACCAATTGATCAGCCCCAGCATTTT.

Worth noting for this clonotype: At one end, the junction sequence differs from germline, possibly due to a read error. CDR3 bases: TGTGCCAGCAGCCAAGGGGGATCTGGGGCCAACGTCCGGACTTTC. Encoded protein: CASSQGGSGANVRTF. The chain joins TRBV6-1 to TRBJ2-6; perhaps TRBD1 as D (6 bases). Germline lookup yields CDR1 MNHNS and CDR2 SASEGT. This CDR3 comprises 15 residues.

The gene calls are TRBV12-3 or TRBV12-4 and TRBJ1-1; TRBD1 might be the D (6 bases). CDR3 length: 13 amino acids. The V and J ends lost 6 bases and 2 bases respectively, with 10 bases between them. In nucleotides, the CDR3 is TGTGCCAGCAGGACAGGTCACAACACTGAAGCTTTCTTT. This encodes CASRTGHNTEAFF.

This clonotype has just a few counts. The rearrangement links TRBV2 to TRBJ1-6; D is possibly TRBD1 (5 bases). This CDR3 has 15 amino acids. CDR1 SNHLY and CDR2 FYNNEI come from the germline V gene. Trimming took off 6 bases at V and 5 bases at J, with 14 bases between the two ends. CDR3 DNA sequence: TGTGCCAGCAGGAGGCGGACAAGTGATAATTCACCCCTCCACTTT. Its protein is CASRRRTSDNSPLHF. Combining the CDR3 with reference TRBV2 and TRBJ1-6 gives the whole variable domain EPEVTQTPSHQVTQMGQEVILRCVPISNHLYFYWYRQILGQKVEFLVSFYNNEISEKSEIFDDQFSVERPDGSNFTLKIRSTKLEDSAMYFCASRRRTSDNSPLHFGNGTRLTVT.

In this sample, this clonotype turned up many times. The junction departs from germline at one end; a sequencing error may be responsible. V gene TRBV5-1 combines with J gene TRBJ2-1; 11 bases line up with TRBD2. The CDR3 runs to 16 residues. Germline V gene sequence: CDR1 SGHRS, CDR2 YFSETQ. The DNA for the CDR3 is TGTGCCAGCAGCTTAGTAGGGCTAGCGGGAGGCAATGAGCAGTTCTTC. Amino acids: CASSLVGLAGGNEQFF.